A single sample is the source of the 18 T cell receptor beta chains below, sequenced in a study of T-cell memory formation after mild COVID-19. TCRdb reprocessed the 5' RACE reads with MiXCR, giving one entry per CDR3 protein. This table has 300,000 to 350,000 distinct CDR3 sequences, 14% appearing once. Sequenced material: PBMCs or a T cell subset sorted from them (not recorded which). These receptors came from a man younger than 35 who had mild COVID-19 (a few samples of this study predate the infection). Cell type and time point are not known.

This clonotype appeared a few times. The chain uses TRBV29-1 and TRBJ1-1; D uncertain. Germline-derived CDR1 and CDR2 are SQVTM and ANQGSEA. V dropped 3 bases and J dropped 1 base, with 15 bases sitting between them. There are 15 residues in the CDR3. CDR3 protein: CSVDGPVARNTEAFF. In DNA form, the CDR3 reads TGCAGCGTTGACGGACCTGTGGCGAGGAACACTGAAGCTTTCTTT.

V usage is TRBV7-8 and J usage is TRBJ2-5; possible D gene TRBD2, 6 bases. The CDR3 totals 14 residues. The V end lost 1 base, the J end lost 5 bases, and 11 bases lay between the germline ends. CDR1 is SGHVS, CDR2 FQNEAQ, per germline. The CDR3, as DNA: TGTGCCAGCAGCTTAGTTCCGGGGAGGGAGACCCAGTACTTC. Protein product: CASSLVPGRETQYF.

CDR3 in amino acids: CASSQEFGVTYEQYF. CDR3 in DNA: TGTGCCAGCAGCCAAGAATTCGGCGTTACCTACGAGCAGTACTTC. V and J are TRBV4-2 and TRBJ2-7; no reliable D call. CDR1 is LGHNA and CDR2 is YNFKEQ in the germline V gene. Trimming removed 0 bases from V and 2 bases from J, with 11 bases in between. The CDR3 extends over 15 amino acids.

This clonotype was detected a few times. V and J are TRBV13 and TRBJ2-5; the D gene is possibly TRBD2 (6 bases). Trimming removed 9 bases from V and 8 bases from J, with 13 bases in between. Germline CDR1 and CDR2: PRHDT and FYEKMQ (reference sequence). CDR3 length equals 11 residues. The CDR3 DNA is TGTGCCAGTGCCGGGGGTGAAACCCAGTACTTC. Translated, it gives CASAGGETQYF.

This chain uses TRBV15 with TRBJ2-1, with TRBD2 matching 10 bases. The junction had 5 bases not matched to a gene; V was cut back by 8 bases and J by 4 bases. The CDR3 length is 14 residues. Germline CDR1 reads LNHNV; CDR2 reads YYDKDF (reference sequence). In DNA, the CDR3 is TGTGCCACCGCCCCTAGCGGGGGTTACAATGAGCAGTTCTTC. Amino acid sequence: CATAPSGGYNEQFF.

V and J are TRBV7-3 and TRBJ1-1; D gene uncertain. Trimming left V 5 bases short and J 11 bases short, with 15 bases between. In germline, CDR1 is SGHTA, CDR2 FQGTGA. The CDR3 totals 12 residues. CDR3 DNA sequence: TGTGCCAGCAGCCCGAAGATCGGGCGGGCTTTCTTT. This codes for CASSPKIGRAFF. Supplemented by reference TRBV7-3 and TRBJ1-1, the full variable domain reads GAGVSQTPSNKVTEKGKYVELRCDPISGHTALYWYRQSLGQGPEFLIYFQGTGAADDSGLPNDRFFAVRPEGSVSTLKIQRTERGDSAVYLCASSPKIGRAFFGQGTRLTVV.

Only a few counts were recorded for this clonotype. Its ends do not fully match the called genes, so a read error is possible. V usage is TRBV5-5 and J usage is TRBJ2-3; 12 bases agree with TRBD1. The CDR3 sequence is 15 residues long. Germline values: CDR1 SGHKS, CDR2 YYEKEE (reference sequence). The CDR3 protein is CASSIGTGGTDTQYF. The CDR3 DNA sequence: TGTGCCAGCAGCATCGGGACAGGGGGCACGGATACGCAGTATTTT.

The table lists this clonotype with a few counts. The gene calls are TRBV24-1 and TRBJ2-2; possibly TRBD1 for D (6 bases). V was cut by 5 bases and J by 6 bases, with 12 bases left in between. CDR1 and CDR2 from the germline V gene are KGHDR and SFDVKD. This CDR3 spans 14 amino acids. The CDR3 here is CATSAGQWAGELFF. The CDR3 bases are TGTGCCACCAGTGCCGGACAGTGGGCCGGGGAGCTGTTTTTT.

This CDR3 is CSAPSLTSGGGKTYNEQFF. CDR3 nucleotides: TGCAGTGCCCCTTCCCTGACTAGCGGGGGGGGCAAAACTTATAATGAGCAGTTCTTC. This chain joins TRBV20-1 and TRBJ2-1; the match to TRBD2 covers 14 bases. The CDR3 consists of 19 residues. Germline trimming cut 6 bases from V and 7 bases from J; bases unmatched to any gene: 20. Germline CDR1 DFQATT, CDR2 SNEGSKA (reference sequence).

This clonotype has just a few counts. The chain carries TRBV5-1 and TRBJ2-2; 11 bases match TRBD1. CDR1 and CDR2 from the germline V gene are SGHRS and YFSETQ. Losses at the gene ends were 3 bases for V and 6 bases for J; bases not matched to a gene: 7. The CDR3 is 16 amino acids. The CDR3 DNA reads as TGCGCCAGCAGCTCCCCCGGACAGGGGGCGGCCGGGGAGCTGTTTTTT. It yields the protein CASSSPGQGAAGELFF.

The chain recombines TRBV7-9 with TRBJ1-2; D gene uncertain. Germline loops: CDR1 SEHNR, CDR2 FQNEAQ (reference sequence). The CDR3 extends over 14 amino acids. V lost 3 bases, J lost 5 bases, and 13 bases lay in between. CDR3 DNA sequence: TGTGCCAGCAGCTTTCATCGCGGTGCGTATGGCTACACCTTC. The encoded protein is CASSFHRGAYGYTF.

At least ten counts were recorded for this clonotype. This rearrangement joins TRBV7-2 to TRBJ2-3; D remains unclear. V gave up 2 bases and J gave up 4 bases, with 4 bases separating them. Per germline, CDR1 SGHTA and CDR2 FQGNSA. This CDR3 has 12 amino acids. The CDR3 sequence: CASSLMADTQYF. The CDR3 DNA reads TGTGCCAGCAGCTTAATGGCAGATACGCAGTATTTT.

This clonotype was seen ten or more times. In nucleotides, the CDR3 is TGCGCCAGCAGCCAAGCCGCCGGGGGTAGATCCTACGAGCAGTACTTC. This translates into CASSQAAGGRSYEQYF. The gene calls are TRBV4-1 and TRBJ2-7; D possibly corresponds to TRBD2 (6 bases). CDR1 is MGHRA, CDR2 YSYEKL, per germline. The CDR3 is 16 residues long. Trimming took 1 base from V and 1 from J, leaving 14 bases between them.

The rearrangement joins TRBV28 to TRBJ2-2, with D possibly being TRBD1 or TRBD2 (5 bases each). The CDR3 is 14 residues long. The V and J ends lost 2 bases and 6 bases respectively, with 10 bases between them. The V gene's germline CDR1 is MDHEN and CDR2 SYDVKM. The CDR3 DNA sequence: TGTGCCAGCAGTTTACCCAGGGACGCCGGGGAGCTGTTTTTT. Translating gives CASSLPRDAGELFF.

The V gene is TRBV11-2, the J gene TRBJ2-6; no reliable D call. Germline lookup yields CDR1 SGHAT and CDR2 FQNNGV. The CDR3 extends over 14 amino acids. Trimming pared 5 bases from V and 0 bases from J, leaving 5 bases between. This CDR3 reads CASSVISGANVLTF. The CDR3 bases are TGTGCCAGCAGCGTTATCTCTGGGGCCAACGTCCTGACTTTC.

Here the CDR3 reads CSARDLYRDREETQYF. The CDR3 DNA reads as TGCAGTGCTAGAGACCTTTACCGGGACAGGGAAGAGACCCAGTACTTC. The chain recombines TRBV20-1 with TRBJ2-5; 9 positions agree with TRBD1. The CDR3 sequence is 16 residues long. Trimming at V came to 0 bases and at J to 3 bases, leaving 8 bases not matched to a gene. Germline lookup yields CDR1 DFQATT and CDR2 SNEGSKA (reference sequence).

This clonotype was seen at least ten times. J is TRBJ2-3 and V is TRBV20-1; TRBD2 aligns across 8 bases. The CDR3 runs 14 residues. V shed 0 bases and J 2 bases; nucleotides not matched to a gene: 1. Germline V lookup: CDR1 DFQATT, CDR2 SNEGSKA (reference sequence). In nucleotides, the CDR3 is TGCAGTGCTAGAGATAGCGGGGTCACAGATACGCAGTATTTT. This sequence encodes CSARDSGVTDTQYF.

This clonotype was seen more than once but under ten times. V gene TRBV2 combines with J gene TRBJ2-7, with D hard to call. CDR3 size: 14 residues. Trimming took 8 bases from V and 4 from J, leaving 18 bases between them. Germline values: CDR1 SNHLY, CDR2 FYNNEI. The chain's CDR3 is CASRQAIVLYEQYV. As DNA, the CDR3 is TGTGCCAGCCGCCAGGCCATCGTTCTTTACGAGCAGTACGTC.